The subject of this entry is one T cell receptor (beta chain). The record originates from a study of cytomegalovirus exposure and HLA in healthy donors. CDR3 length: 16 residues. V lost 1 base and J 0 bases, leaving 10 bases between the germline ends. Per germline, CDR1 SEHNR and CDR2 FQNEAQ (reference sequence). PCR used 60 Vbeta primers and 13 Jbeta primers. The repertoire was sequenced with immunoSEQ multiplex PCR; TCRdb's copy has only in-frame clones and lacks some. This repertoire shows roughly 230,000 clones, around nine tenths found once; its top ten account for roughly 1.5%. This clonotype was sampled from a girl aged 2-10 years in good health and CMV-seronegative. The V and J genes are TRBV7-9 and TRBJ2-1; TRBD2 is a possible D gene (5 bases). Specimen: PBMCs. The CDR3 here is CASSLGPDYSYNEQFF. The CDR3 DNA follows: TGTGCCAGCAGCTTAGGTCCCGACTACTCCTACAATGAGCAGTTCTTC.